The rows below give T cell receptor beta chains drawn from one sample of a study of T cell responses to AZD1222 COVID-19 vaccine. This table comes from immunoSEQ multiplex PCR, and its TCRdb copy is limited to in-frame clones, with some not included. The table shows around 180,000 clones, with 80% to 90% occurring only once. Sequencing used peripheral blood, obtained on day 0 of AZD1222 vaccination. The receptors were sampled from an adult in good health. CDR3s include the opening cysteine and the closing phenylalanine or tryptophan. A D gene is named only where the DNA matches it firmly. The size entry is marked missing in some rows and otherwise reads once, few, many or a size class.

D	size	J	V	DNA	CDR3
.	few	TRBJ1-1	TRBV6-5	TGTGCCAGCAGTTACTCGGGACAATTTTCTGAAGCTTTCTTT	CASSYSGQFSEAFF
.	.	TRBJ1-1	TRBV5-8	TGTGCCAGCAGCTTGGGGACCCACCTGGGAGGTACCACTGAAGCTTTCTTT	CASSLGTHLGGTTEAFF
TRBD1	.	TRBJ2-5	TRBV7-8	TGTGCCAGCAGCTTGACGTCCTGGACAGGGCGAGAGACCCAGTACTTC	CASSLTSWTGRETQYF
TRBD1	.	TRBJ1-2	TRBV7-9	TGTGCCAGCAGCTCGACAGGGGAGAGCTATGGCTACACCTTC	CASSSTGESYGYTF
.	few	TRBJ1-2	TRBV19	TGTGCCAGTAACCGACAGGCGGGTTACTATGGCTACACCTTC	CASNRQAGYYGYTF
TRBD1	.	TRBJ2-2	TRBV9	TGTGCCAGCAGCGCAAGGGGGCCCGGGGAGCTGTTTTTT	CASSARGPGELFF
TRBD1	once	TRBJ1-2	TRBV7-2	TGTGCCAGCAGCTTAGTGGGGACAGGGGATAACTATGGCTACACCTTC	CASSLVGTGDNYGYTF
.	.	TRBJ2-7	TRBV15	TGTGCCACCAGCAGAGATGGTGGACGGGAAACCTACGAGCAGTACTTC	CATSRDGGRETYEQYF
TRBD2	.	TRBJ2-3	TRBV11-3	TGTGCCAGCAACGGCGGGGGAAGCACAGATACGCAGTATTTT	CASNGGGSTDTQYF
.	.	TRBJ1-1	TRBV4-1	TGCGCCAGCAGCTCCACAGGGTCGACTGAAGCTTTCTTT	CASSSTGSTEAFF
.	.	TRBJ2-7	TRBV30	TGTGCCTGGACCCGGGACACCTACGAGCAGTACTTC	CAWTRDTYEQYF
.	once	TRBJ1-2	TRBV5-5	TGTGCCAGCAGCTTGGCCCAATGGCAGGGCTATGGCTACACCTTC	CASSLAQWQGYGYTF
.	.	TRBJ2-3	TRBV7-9	TGTGCCAGCAGCCCCCCCGGGACACGAAGCACAGATACGCAGTATTTT	CASSPPGTRSTDTQYF
.	.	TRBJ1-3	TRBV9	TGTGCCAGCGGCCTAGCTGGAAACACCATATATTTT	CASGLAGNTIYF
.	.	TRBJ2-1	TRBV11-2	TGTGCCAGCAGCTTGGACAGCCACAATGAGCAGTTCTTC	CASSLDSHNEQFF
TRBD1	.	TRBJ2-2	TRBV2	TGTGCCAGCAGGCGACAGGGGGCGGGGGCCGGGGAGCTGTTTTTT	CASRRQGAGAGELFF
.	.	TRBJ1-1	TRBV7-9	TGTGCCAGCAGCTTAGTATGGGTGGGAATGAACACTGAAGCTTTCTTT	CASSLVWVGMNTEAFF